Listed below are T cell receptor beta chains from one sample, sequenced in a study of Tregs in tolerant kidney transplant recipients. Generated by immunoSEQ multiplex PCR, the TCRdb table keeps only in-frame clones and is missing some. This table holds around 85,000 clones, 75% to 95% found once. The source material was Tregs from blood, sampled before the transplant. All receptors come from a human donor who received a combined kidney and bone marrow transplant. The conserved cysteine and the conserved F or W are not part of the CDR3 here. Fields, in order: D gene, J gene, V gene, CDR3 protein. D genes are given only for firm matches.

D gene: -; J gene: TRBJ1-5; V gene: TRBV30; CDR3 protein: AWSLGGAGNQPQH
D gene: -; J gene: TRBJ1-4; V gene: TRBV28; CDR3 protein: ASNGAGAEWATNEKLF
D gene: -; J gene: TRBJ2-1; V gene: TRBV7-2; CDR3 protein: ASSQQGYGYNEQF
D gene: -; J gene: TRBJ1-5; V gene: TRBV7-2; CDR3 protein: ASSLGQNQPQH
D gene: -; J gene: TRBJ2-1; V gene: TRBV4-2; CDR3 protein: ASSHSRGRAENEQF
D gene: TRBD1; J gene: TRBJ2-7; V gene: TRBV28; CDR3 protein: ASLRGQGAREQY
D gene: TRBD2; J gene: TRBJ2-3; V gene: TRBV9; CDR3 protein: ASSLRWGEGDTQY
D gene: -; J gene: TRBJ1-5; V gene: TRBV6-7; CDR3 protein: ASIPAQH
D gene: TRBD1; J gene: TRBJ1-5; V gene: TRBV18; CDR3 protein: ASSDRVDQPQH
D gene: -; J gene: TRBJ2-5; V gene: TRBV2; CDR3 protein: ASSVERQETQY